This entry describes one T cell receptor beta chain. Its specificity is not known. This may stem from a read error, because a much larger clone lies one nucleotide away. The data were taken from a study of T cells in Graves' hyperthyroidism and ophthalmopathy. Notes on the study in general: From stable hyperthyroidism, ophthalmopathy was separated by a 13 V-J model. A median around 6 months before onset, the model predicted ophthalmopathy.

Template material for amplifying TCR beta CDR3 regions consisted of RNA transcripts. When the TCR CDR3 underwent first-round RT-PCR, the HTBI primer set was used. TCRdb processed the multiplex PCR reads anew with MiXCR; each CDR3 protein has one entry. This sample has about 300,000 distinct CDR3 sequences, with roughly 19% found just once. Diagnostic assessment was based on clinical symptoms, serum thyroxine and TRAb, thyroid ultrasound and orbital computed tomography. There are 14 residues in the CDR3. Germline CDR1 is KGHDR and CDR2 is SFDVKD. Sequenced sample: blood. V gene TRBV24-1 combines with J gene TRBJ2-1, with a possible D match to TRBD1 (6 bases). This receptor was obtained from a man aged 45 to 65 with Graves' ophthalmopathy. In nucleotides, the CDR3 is TGTGCCACCCGCAGCGGACTGGGGGACAATGAGCAGCTCTTC. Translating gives CATRSGLGDNEQLF.